A selection of T cell receptor beta chains follows, all from one sample in a study of beta chain features in type 1 diabetes. Only in-frame clones appear in the TCRdb table, and some are missing; sequencing was by immunoSEQ multiplex PCR. This table holds fewer than 350,000 clones, 7% to 9% found once. Input material: central memory CD4+ T cells from blood. These receptors were taken from a woman aged 18-29 years in good health. Each CDR3 is given with its conserved first and last residue. Fields, in order: clone size, V gene, D gene, J gene, CDR3 DNA, CDR3 protein. D genes are given only for firm matches. Clone sizes are given selectively: once, few, many, or a class where the clone is expanded.

>few|TRBV6-5|.|TRBJ2-7
TGTGCCAGCAGTACCGTAGCGGTCGCCTACGAGCAGTACTTC
CASSTVAVAYEQYF
>.|TRBV7-9|.|TRBJ2-5
TGTGCCAGCAGCCAGACAGAGACCCAGTACTTC
CASSQTETQYF
>few|TRBV18|.|TRBJ2-6
TGTGCCAGCTCACAACAGGGCTCTGGGGCCAACGTCCTGACTTTC
CASSQQGSGANVLTF
>few|TRBV5-5|.|TRBJ1-2
TGTGCCAGCAGCTATTCGGGGGCCTATGGCTACACCTTC
CASSYSGAYGYTF
>few|TRBV11-2|TRBD2|TRBJ2-3
TGTGCCAGCAGCTCGACTAGAGGACTAGCAGGCGATACGCAGTATTTT
CASSSTRGLAGDTQYF
>.|TRBV29-1|TRBD2|TRBJ2-3
TGCAGCGTTGAGTCTAGCGGGAGAGCTACGCAGTATTTT
CSVESSGRATQYF
>few|TRBV11-3|.|TRBJ2-5
TGTGCCAGCAGCTTAGAGTCCGGTCTCCAAGAGACCCAGTACTTC
CASSLESGLQETQYF
>many|TRBV4-3|TRBD2|TRBJ2-1
TGCGCCAGCAGCCCCCCCGGGACTAGCAGCTACAATGAGCAGTTCTTC
CASSPPGTSSYNEQFF
>few|TRBV6-1|.|TRBJ1-4
TGTGCCAGCAAAGGTCAGGGAGCAACTAATGAAAAACTGTTTTTT
CASKGQGATNEKLFF
>many|TRBV7-9|.|TRBJ2-7
TGTGCCAGCAGCTTAGCACAGACCTCCTACGAGCAGTACTTC
CASSLAQTSYEQYF
>many|TRBV7-9|TRBD2|TRBJ2-5
TGTGCCAGCAGCGGGCGACTAGCCGGAGAGACCCAGTACTTC
CASSGRLAGETQYF
>.|TRBV4-2|TRBD1|TRBJ1-6
TGTGCCAGCAGCCAAGATGGTTTACAGGGGAGGTCACCCCTCCACTTT
CASSQDGLQGRSPLHF
>once|TRBV4-1|.|TRBJ2-5
TGCGCCAGCAGCCCGTCAGTCCCGGGCGAGACCCAGTACTTC
CASSPSVPGETQYF
>.|TRBV7-2|TRBD1|TRBJ1-4
TGTGCCAGCAGCGGACAGGGAGAAAAACTGTTTTTT
CASSGQGEKLFF
>few|TRBV25-1|TRBD2|TRBJ2-5
TGTGCCAGCAGTGAGGGACTAGCGGGAGGCGGAGAGACCCAGTACTTC
CASSEGLAGGGETQYF
>.|TRBV2|.|TRBJ1-1
TGTGCCAGCAGGGATGGCAGGGCGAACACTGAAGCTTTCTTT
CASRDGRANTEAFF
>few|TRBV5-1|.|TRBJ2-4
TGCGCCAGCAGCTTGGCCTCAGGGATAACCAAAAACATTCAGTACTTC
CASSLASGITKNIQYF
>.|TRBV11-2|.|TRBJ2-1
TGTGCCAGCAGCTTAGAGGTCATCCGGAATGAGCAGTTCTTC
CASSLEVIRNEQFF
>many|TRBV4-1|.|TRBJ1-1
TGCGCCAGCAGCCGTGGACCCTTGCGCATGAACACTGAAGCTTTCTTT
CASSRGPLRMNTEAFF
>.|TRBV7-9|.|TRBJ1-1
TGTGCCAGCAGCTTAGGGGCTGGGGACGCTGAAGCTTTCTTT
CASSLGAGDAEAFF
>.|TRBV28|.|TRBJ1-5
TGTGCCAGCAGTTTATCCCTGAGTATTCCCCCTTATAGCAATCAGCCCCAGCATTTT
CASSLSLSIPPYSNQPQHF
>.|TRBV11-3|.|TRBJ2-2
TGTGCCAGCAGCCGGGACAGCGGGACCGGGGAGCTGTTTTTT
CASSRDSGTGELFF